This T cell receptor beta chain emerged from a study of blood T cells in healthy people across ages (dated by TCRdb to about 2015). Describing the broader study: In model experiments, template switching captured about one uniquely barcoded TCR beta cDNA molecule for every two T cells. Using deep sequencing normalized with unique cDNA molecular identifiers, the study measured how TCR beta repertoire diversity changes with age. The donors were divided into four age groups: young (average approximately 17 years), middle-aged (over 35), aged (roughly 60) and long-lived (about 80). Donors of different ages were randomly distributed across sequencing lanes to avoid experimental bias. Two additional independent replicas of 1 million unique cDNA reads from the same blood draw were analyzed for two donors (one aged 18 to 30 and one aged 80 or older). On the study overall, not on this receptor specifically: The percentage of naive T cells measured by flow cytometry correlated strongly with observed TCR beta diversity. Estimates of total diversity based on one million sequenced T cells were considered lower bounds and underestimates. Observed TCR beta diversity per million T cells fell roughly linearly with age, and a significant reduction was already apparent by age about 36. Bulk unsorted PBMC profiling prevented conclusive comparison of naive and antigen-experienced compartments. Because donor CMV infection status was unknown, age-related changes in expanded clonotypes were potentially confounded. The long-lived group showed more naive CD4+ T cells, fewer expanded clones and increased TCR diversity than the aged group, suggesting age selection.

The library came from 5' RACE. The run used an Illumina HiSeq 2500. The second PCR ran for roughly 7 to 12 cycles and used a J-beta primer mix along with a sample-barcoded 5' primer. A template-switch 5' adaptor carrying 12 random nucleotides introduced a unique molecular identifier onto each TCR beta cDNA molecule. Each sample yielded at least 3 million CDR3-containing paired-end reads. The Mint cDNA synthesis kit, primed by a TRBC-specific oligonucleotide, was used to synthesize first-strand cDNA from all RNA. Following uracil-DNA glycosylase treatment, a first 18-cycle PCR with universal primers M1SS and BC2_uni_R was performed on all cDNA. The study's own analysis went as follows. For normalization, 1 million high-quality reads, each with a distinct molecular identifier, were randomly selected from each sample. Instead of being binned into consensus sequences, reads that shared molecular identifiers were thrown out. MiTCR, with a Q25 quality threshold and the strictest error-elimination algorithm, was used for CDR3 identification, clonotype clustering and error correction. A nonparametric unseen species model using Euler transformation provided a lower-bound estimate of total TCR beta diversity. TCRdb reanalyzed the raw reads on its own, using fastp at Q25 for trimming and MiXCR for clone calling, and kept in-frame beta chains. Every CDR3 protein is listed once, alongside the most common genes and DNA of its rows. TCRdb, not the authors, supplied the V and J calls. This sample holds approximately 830,000 distinct CDR3 sequences; around 62% were observed only once. The ten top clones hold about a quarter of the sample.

In regard to this clonotype: No antigen is known for it. At one of its ends the junction is not consistent with the germline gene, which may arise from a read error.

Donors were a few dozen systemically healthy Caucasian individuals from Russia aged roughly 6 to 90 years. Approximately 10 milliliters of peripheral blood were collected from each donor into EDTA-treated Vacutainer tubes. PBMCs were isolated by Ficoll-Paque density-gradient centrifugation, with at least 7 million obtained per sample. Trizol reagent was used to extract total RNA from the PBMCs, yielding at least 5.5 micrograms per sample. The percentages of naive CD45RAhigh/CD27high T cells were determined by flow cytometry on a PBMC aliquot from every donor. This sequence was found in a man under 40 in good health. The sequencing sample was made of blood.

The CDR3 protein: CAINTAGKEDTQYF. In nucleotide form, the sequence is TGCGCCATCAATACAGCGGGGAAGGAAGATACGCAGTATTTT. Recombination connected TRBV10-3 to TRBJ2-3, with 7 bases aligning to TRBD2. For CDR1 and CDR2, the germline V gene lists ENHRY and SYGVKD. The CDR3 holds 14 amino acids from the cysteine to the phenylalanine. Solely the CDR3 DNA is kept, with 42 bases framed from the first base.